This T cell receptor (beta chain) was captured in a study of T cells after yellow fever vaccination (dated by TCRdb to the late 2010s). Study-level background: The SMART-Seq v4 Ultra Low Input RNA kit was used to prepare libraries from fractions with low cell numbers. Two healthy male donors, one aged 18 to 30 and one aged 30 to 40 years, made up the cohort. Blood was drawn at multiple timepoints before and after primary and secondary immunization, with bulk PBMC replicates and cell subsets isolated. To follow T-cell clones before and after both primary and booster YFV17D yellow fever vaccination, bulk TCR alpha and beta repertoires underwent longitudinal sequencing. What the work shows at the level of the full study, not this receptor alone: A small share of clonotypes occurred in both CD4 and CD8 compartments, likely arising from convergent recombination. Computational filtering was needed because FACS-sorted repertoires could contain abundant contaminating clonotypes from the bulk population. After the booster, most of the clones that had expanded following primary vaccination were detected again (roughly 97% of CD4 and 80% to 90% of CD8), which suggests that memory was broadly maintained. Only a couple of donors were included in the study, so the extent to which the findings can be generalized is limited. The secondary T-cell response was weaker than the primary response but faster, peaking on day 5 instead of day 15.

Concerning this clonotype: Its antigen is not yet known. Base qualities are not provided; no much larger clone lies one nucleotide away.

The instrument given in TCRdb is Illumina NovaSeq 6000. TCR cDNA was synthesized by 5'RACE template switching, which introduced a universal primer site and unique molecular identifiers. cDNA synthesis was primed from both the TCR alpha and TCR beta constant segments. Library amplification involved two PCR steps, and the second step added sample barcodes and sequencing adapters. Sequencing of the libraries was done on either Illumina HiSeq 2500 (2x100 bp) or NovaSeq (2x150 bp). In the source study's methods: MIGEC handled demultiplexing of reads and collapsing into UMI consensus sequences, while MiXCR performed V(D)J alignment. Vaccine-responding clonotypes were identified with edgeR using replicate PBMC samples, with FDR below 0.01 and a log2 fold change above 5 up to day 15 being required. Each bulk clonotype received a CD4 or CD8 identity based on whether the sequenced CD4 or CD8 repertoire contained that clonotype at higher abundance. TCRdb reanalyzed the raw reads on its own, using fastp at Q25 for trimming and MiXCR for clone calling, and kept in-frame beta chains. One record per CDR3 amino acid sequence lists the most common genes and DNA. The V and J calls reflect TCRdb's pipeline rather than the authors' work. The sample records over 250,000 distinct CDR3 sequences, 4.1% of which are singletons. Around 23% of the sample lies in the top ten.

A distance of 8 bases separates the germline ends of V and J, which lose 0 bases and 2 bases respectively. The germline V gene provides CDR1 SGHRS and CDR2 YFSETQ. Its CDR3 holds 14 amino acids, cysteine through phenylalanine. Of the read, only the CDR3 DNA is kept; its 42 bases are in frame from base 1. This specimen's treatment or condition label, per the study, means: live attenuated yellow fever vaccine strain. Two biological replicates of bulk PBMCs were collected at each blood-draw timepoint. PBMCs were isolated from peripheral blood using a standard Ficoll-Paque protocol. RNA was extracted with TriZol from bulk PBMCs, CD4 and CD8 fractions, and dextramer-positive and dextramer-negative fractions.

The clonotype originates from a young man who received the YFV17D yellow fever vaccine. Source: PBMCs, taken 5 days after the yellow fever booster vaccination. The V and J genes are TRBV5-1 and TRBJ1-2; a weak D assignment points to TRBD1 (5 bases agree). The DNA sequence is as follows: TGCGCCAGCAGCTTGGAACGGGGGAACTATGGCTACACCTTC. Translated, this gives CASSLERGNYGYTF.